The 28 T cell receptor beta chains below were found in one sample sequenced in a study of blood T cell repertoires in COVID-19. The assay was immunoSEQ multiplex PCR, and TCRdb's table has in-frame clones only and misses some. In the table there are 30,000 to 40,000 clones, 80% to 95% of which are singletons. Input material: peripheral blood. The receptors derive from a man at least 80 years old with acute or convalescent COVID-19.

The CDR3 protein is CASSPRGQGMGTEAFF. The CDR3 nucleotides read TGTGCCAGCTCACCTAGGGGACAGGGGATGGGCACTGAAGCTTTCTTT. The rearrangement links TRBV18 to TRBJ1-1; 10 bases agree with TRBD1. The junction had 8 bases not matched to a gene; V was cut back by 3 bases and J by 4 bases. The length of the CDR3 is 16 residues. Germline CDR1 reads KGHSH; CDR2 reads LQKENI.

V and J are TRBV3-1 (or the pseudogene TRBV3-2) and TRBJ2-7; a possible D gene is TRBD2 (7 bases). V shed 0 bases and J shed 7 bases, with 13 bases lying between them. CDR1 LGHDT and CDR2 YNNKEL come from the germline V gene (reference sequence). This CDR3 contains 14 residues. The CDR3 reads CASSQEEGGLEQYF. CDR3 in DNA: TGTGCCAGCAGCCAAGAAGAGGGGGGGCTTGAGCAGTACTTC.

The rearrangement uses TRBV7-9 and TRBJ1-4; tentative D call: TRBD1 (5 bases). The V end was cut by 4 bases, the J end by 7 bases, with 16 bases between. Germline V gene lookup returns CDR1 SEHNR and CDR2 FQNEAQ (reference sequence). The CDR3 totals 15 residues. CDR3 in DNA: TGTGCCAGCAGCTGGCCAGGTGGGGCGACTGAAAAACTGTTTTTT. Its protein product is CASSWPGGATEKLFF.

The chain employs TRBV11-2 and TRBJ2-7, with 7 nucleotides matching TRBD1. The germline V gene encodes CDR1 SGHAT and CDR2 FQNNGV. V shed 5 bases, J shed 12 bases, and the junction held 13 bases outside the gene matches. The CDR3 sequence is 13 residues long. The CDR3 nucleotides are TGTGCCAGCAGCACTCAACGGGCAGGGGGAGCGTACTTC. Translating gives CASSTQRAGGAYF.

CDR3 sequence reads: CASSLDRGNYNEQFF. CDR3 nucleotides: TGTGCCAGCAGCTTGGACAGGGGGAACTACAATGAGCAGTTCTTC. The rearrangement uses TRBV7-3 and TRBJ2-1; TRBD1 aligns across 10 bases. Per germline, CDR1 SGHTA and CDR2 FQGTGA. The CDR3 is 15 residues long. The V and J ends lost 3 bases and 3 bases, in that order; junction bases with no gene match: 2. Looking up the rest from reference TRBV7-3 and TRBJ2-1 gives the full variable domain: GAGVSQTPSNKVTEKGKYVELRCDPISGHTALYWYRQSLGQGPEFLIYFQGTGAADDSGLPNDRFFAVRPEGSVSTLKIQRTERGDSAVYLCASSLDRGNYNEQFFGPGTRLTVL.

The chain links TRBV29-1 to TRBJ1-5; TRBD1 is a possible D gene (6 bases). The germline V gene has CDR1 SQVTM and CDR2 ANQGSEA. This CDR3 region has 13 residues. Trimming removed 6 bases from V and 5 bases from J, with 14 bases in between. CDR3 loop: CSVSGTLDQPQHF. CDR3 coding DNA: TGCAGCGTGTCCGGGACACTGGATCAGCCCCAGCATTTT.

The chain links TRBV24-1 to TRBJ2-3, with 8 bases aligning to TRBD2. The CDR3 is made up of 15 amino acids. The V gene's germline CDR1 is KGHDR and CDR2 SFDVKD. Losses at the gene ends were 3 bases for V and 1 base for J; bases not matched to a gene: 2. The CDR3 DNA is TGTGCCACCAGTGATACGCGGGGGGGCACAGATACGCAGTATTTT. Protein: CATSDTRGGTDTQYF.

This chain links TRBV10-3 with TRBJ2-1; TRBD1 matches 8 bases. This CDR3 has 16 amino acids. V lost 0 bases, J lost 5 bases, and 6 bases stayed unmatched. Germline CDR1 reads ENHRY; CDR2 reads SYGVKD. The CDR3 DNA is TGTGCCATCAGTGAGTCGGGGCAGGGGGCGAACAATGAGCAGTTCTTC. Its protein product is CAISESGQGANNEQFF.

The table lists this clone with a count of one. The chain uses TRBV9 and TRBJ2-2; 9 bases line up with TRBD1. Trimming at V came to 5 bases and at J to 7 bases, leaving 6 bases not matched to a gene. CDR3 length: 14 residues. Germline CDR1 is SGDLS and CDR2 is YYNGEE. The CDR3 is CASSPTGGNGELFF. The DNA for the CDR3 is TGTGCCAGCAGTCCTACAGGGGGCAACGGGGAGCTGTTTTTT. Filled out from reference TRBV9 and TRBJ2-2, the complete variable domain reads DSGVTQTPKHLITATGQRVTLRCSPRSGDLSVYWYQQSLDQGLQFLIQYYNGEERAKGNILERFSAQQFPDLHSELNLSSLELGDSALYFCASSPTGGNGELFFGEGSRLTVL.

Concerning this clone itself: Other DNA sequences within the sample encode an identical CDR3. CDR3 loop: CASSLGLAGGLGPEETQYF. The CDR3 bases are TGTGCCAGCAGCTTAGGGCTAGCGGGGGGGCTAGGCCCAGAAGAGACCCAGTACTTC. This chain joins TRBV13 and TRBJ2-5, with TRBD2 identical over 12 bases. Germline V CDR1 and CDR2: PRHDT, FYEKMQ (reference sequence). This CDR3 spans 19 amino acids. The ends lost 0 bases at V and 3 bases at J; junction bases unmatched: 11.

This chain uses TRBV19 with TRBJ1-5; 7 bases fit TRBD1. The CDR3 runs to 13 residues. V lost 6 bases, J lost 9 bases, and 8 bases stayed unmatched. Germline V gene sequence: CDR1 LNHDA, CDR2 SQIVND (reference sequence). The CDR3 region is CASRTDRQGPQHF. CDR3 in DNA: TGTGCCAGTAGAACGGACAGGCAGGGGCCCCAGCATTTT.

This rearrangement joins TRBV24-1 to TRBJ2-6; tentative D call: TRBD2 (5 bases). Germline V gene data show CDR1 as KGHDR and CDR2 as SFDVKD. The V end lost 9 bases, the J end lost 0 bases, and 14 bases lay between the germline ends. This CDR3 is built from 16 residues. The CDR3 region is CATSAADFSGANVLTF. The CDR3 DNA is TGTGCCACCTCAGCGGCAGATTTCTCTGGGGCCAACGTCCTGACTTTC.

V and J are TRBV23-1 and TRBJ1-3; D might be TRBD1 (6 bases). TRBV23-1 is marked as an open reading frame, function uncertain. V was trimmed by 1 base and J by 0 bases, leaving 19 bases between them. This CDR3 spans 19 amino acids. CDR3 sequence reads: CASSQFVGGDNYSGNTIYF. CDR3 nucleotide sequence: TGCGCCAGCAGTCAATTTGTGGGGGGGGACAATTACTCTGGAAACACCATATATTTT.

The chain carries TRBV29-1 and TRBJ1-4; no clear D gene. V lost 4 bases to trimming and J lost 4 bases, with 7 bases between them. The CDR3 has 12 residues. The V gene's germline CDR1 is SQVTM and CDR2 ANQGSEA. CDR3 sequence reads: CSVAVNNEKLFF. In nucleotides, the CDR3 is TGCAGCGTTGCGGTTAATAATGAAAAACTGTTTTTT.

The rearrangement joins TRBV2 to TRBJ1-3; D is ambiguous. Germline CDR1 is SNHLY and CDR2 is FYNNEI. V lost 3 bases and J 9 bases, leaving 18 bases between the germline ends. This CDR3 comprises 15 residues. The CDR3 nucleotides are TGTGCCAGCAGTGAGCAGACGGGGAGCCGGGGCACCATATATTTT. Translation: CASSEQTGSRGTIYF.

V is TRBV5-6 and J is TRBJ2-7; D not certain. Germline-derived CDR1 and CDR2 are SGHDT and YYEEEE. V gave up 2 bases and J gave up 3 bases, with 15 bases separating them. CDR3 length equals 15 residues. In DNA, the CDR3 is TGTGCCAGCAGCTTAACGTATAGCACGAGCTACGAGCAGTACTTC. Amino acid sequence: CASSLTYSTSYEQYF.

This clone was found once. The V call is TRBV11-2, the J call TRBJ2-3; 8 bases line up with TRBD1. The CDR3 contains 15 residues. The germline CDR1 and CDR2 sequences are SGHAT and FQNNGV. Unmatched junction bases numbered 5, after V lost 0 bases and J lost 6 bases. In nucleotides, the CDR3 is TGTGCCAGCAGCTTAGAGAGGCAGGGGGCCGATACGCAGTATTTT. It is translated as CASSLERQGADTQYF. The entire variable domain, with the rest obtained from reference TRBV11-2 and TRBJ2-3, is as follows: EAGVAQSPRYKIIEKRQSVAFWCNPISGHATLYWYQQILGQGPKLLIQFQNNGVVDDSQLPKDRFSAERLKGVDSTLKIQPAKLEDSAVYLCASSLERQGADTQYFGPGTRLTVL.

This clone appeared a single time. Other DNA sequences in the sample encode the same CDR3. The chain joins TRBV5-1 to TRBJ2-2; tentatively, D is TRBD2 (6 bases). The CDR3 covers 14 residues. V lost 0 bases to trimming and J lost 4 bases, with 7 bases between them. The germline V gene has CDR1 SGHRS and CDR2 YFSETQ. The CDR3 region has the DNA TGCGCCAGCAGCTTGGACGGGGGCACCGGGGAGCTGTTTTTT. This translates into CASSLDGGTGELFF.

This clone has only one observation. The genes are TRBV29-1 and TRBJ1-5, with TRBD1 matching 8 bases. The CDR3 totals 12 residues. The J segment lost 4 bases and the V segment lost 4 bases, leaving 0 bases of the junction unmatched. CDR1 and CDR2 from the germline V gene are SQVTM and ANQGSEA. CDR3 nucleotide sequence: TGCAGCGTTGGGGACAGGAATCAGCCCCAGCATTTT. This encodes CSVGDRNQPQHF.

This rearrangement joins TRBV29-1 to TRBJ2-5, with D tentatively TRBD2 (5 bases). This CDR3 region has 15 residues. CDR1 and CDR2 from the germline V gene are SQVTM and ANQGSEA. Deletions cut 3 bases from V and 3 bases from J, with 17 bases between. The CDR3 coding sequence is TGCAGCGTTGAGCTGTTAGGTGAGAGGGAAGAGACCCAGTACTTC. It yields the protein CSVELLGEREETQYF.

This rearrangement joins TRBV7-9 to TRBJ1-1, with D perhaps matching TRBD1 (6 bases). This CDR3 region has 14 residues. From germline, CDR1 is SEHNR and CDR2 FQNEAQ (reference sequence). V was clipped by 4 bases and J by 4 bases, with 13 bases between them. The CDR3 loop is CASSSQQGGTEAFF. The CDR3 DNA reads TGTGCCAGCAGCTCCCAACAGGGCGGCACTGAAGCTTTCTTT.

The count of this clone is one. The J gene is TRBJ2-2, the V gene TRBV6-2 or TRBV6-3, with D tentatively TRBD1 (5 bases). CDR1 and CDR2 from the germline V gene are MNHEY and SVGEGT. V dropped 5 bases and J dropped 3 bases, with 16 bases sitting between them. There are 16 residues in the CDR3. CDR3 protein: CASSRPGFEDTGELFF. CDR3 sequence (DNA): TGTGCCAGCAGTAGACCAGGGTTCGAGGACACCGGGGAGCTGTTTTTT.

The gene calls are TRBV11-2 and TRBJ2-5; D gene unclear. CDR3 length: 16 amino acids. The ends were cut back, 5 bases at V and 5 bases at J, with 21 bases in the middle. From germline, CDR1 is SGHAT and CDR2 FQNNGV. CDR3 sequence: CASSLTSSSLRETQYF. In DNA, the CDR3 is TGTGCCAGCAGCCTCACCTCGTCCAGCCTGAGGGAGACCCAGTACTTC.

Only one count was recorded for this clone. The CDR3 loop reads CASSFGQPYNEKLFF. CDR3 nucleotides: TGCGCCAGCAGCTTCGGACAGCCCTATAATGAAAAACTGTTTTTT. The chain uses TRBV5-1 and TRBJ1-4; perhaps TRBD1 as D (6 bases). Trimming took off 2 bases at V and 4 bases at J, with 12 bases between the two ends. Germline CDR1 SGHRS, CDR2 YFSETQ. The CDR3 has 15 amino acids.

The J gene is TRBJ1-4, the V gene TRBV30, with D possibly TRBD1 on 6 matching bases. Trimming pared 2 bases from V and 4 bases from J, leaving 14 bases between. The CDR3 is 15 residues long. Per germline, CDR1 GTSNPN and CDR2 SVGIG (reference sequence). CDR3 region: CAWSPGLQGNEKLFF. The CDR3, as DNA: TGTGCCTGGAGTCCGGGGTTACAGGGTAATGAAAAACTGTTTTTT.

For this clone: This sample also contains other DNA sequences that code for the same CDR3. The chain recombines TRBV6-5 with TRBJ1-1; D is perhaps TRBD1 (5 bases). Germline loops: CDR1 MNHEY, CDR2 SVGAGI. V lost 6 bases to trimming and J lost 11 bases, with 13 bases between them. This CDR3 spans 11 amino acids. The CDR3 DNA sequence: TGTGCCAGCAGCTCCCCTCGGGGGGCTTTCTTT. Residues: CASSSPRGAFF.

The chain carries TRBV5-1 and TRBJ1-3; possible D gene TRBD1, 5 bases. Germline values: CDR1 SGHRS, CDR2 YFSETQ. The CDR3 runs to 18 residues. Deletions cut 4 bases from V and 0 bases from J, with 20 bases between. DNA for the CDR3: TGCGCCAGCAGCCCCGGGTCACCGCTGGGGCGCTCTGGAAACACCATATATTTT. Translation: CASSPGSPLGRSGNTIYF.

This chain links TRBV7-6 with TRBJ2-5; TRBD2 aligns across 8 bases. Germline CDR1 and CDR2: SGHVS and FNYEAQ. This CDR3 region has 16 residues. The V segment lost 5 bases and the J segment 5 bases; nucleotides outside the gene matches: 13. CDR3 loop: CASSETTGTRWETQYF. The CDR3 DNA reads TGTGCCAGCAGCGAGACCACCGGGACTAGGTGGGAGACCCAGTACTTC. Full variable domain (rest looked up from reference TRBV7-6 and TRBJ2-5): GAGVSQSPRYKVTKRGQDVALRCDPISGHVSLYWYRQALGQGPEFLTYFNYEAQQDKSGLPNDRFSAERPEGSISTLTIQRTEQRDSAMYRCASSETTGTRWETQYFGPGTRLLVL.